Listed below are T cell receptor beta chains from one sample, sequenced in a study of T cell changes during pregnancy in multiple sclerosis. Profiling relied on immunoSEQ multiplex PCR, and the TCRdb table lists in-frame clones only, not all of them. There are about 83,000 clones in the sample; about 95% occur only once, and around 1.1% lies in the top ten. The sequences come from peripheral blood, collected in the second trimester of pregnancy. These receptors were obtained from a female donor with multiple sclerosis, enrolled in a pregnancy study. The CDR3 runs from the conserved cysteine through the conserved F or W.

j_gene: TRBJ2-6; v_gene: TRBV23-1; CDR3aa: CASSQSTLHPGRGHLSGANVLTF
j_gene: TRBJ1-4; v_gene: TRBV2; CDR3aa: CASRGGQREKLFF
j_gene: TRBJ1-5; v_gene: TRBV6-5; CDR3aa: CASRGDRSNQPQHF
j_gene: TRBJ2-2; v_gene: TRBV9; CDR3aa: CASSATSSGSRTGELFF
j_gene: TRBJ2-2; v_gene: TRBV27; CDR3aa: CASRFSGNTGELFF
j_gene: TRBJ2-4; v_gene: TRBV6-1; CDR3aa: CASSEVLAGERNIQYF
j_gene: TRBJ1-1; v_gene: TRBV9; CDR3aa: CASSGGDRGLTEAFF
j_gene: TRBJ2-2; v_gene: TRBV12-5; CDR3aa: CASGPKRGPFGELFF
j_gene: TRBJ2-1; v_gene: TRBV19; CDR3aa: CASRVGGGNEQFF
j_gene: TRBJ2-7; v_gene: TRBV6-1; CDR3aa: CASSRGYEQYF
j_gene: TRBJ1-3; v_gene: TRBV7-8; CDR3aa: CAHIIGGSGNTIYF
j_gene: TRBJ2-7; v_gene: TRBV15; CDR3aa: CATSRTIRQGAYEQYF
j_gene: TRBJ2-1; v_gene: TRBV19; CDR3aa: CASKGQGAAYNEQFF
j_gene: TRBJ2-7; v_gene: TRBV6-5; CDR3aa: CASSYSLAGASYEQYF
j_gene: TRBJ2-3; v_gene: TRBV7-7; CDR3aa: CASSPGTSGTDTQYF
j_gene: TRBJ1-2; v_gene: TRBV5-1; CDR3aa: CASSLGQSMSGYTF
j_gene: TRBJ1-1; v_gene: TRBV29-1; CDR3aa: CSVEPTGFSTEAFF
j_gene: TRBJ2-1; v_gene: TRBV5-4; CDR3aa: CASSPDRDSISYNEQFF
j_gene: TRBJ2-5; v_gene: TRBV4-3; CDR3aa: CASSQDHPGGRGQYF
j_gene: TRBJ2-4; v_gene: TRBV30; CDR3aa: CAWSGGLAGGGKNIQYF
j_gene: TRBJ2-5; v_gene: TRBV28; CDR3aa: CASSLDRGQETQYF
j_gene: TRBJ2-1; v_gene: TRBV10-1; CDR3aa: CASSLGLAGGPVYNEQFF
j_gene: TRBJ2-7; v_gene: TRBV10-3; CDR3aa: CAISASDRGDYEQYF
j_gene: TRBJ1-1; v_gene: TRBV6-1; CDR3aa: CASRYTGGTEAFF
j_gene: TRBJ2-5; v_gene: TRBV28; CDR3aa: CASSLAEGETQYF
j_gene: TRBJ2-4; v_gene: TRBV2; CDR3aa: CASSPGLAGENIQYF
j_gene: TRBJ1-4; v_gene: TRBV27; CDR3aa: CASSPRVGNEKLFF
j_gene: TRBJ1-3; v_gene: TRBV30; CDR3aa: CALQGGNTIYF
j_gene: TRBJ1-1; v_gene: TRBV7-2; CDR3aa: CASSLYRAGTEAFF
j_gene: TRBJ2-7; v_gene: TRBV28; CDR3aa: CASSLLRADLSSYEQYF
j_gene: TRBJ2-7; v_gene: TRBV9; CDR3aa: CASSVAEWQGFHEQYF
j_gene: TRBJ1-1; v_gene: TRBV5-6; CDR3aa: CASSLSSGTEAFF
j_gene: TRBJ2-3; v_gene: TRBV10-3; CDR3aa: CAIGERGTDTQYF
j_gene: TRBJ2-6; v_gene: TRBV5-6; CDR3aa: CASSLTGGAGANVLTF
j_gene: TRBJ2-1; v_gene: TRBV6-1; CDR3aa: CASSDKPGGGSYNEQFF